Each of the 27 T cell receptor beta chains below was sequenced from the same sample in a study of CD8 T cells in ankylosing spondylitis. TCRdb re-called the 5' RACE reads through MiXCR, storing one row per CDR3 protein. Of 50,000 to 75,000 distinct CDR3 sequences detected, roughly 6.2% appear once; the ten largest clones hold approximately 5%. The sequenced sample was synovial fluid, either unsorted or a sorted T cell fraction (not recorded which). The receptors originated from a male donor with ankylosing spondylitis.

This clonotype was recorded at least ten times. The CDR3 bases are TGTGCCAGCAGTCAGACTAGCGACTCCTACGAGCAGTACTTC. Amino acids: CASSQTSDSYEQYF. The chain is built from TRBV6-2 or TRBV6-3 and TRBJ2-7, with 8 positions matching TRBD2. CDR3 length equals 14 residues. V shed 5 bases and J 0 bases; nucleotides not matched to a gene: 3. The germline V gene encodes CDR1 MNHEY and CDR2 SVGEGT.

This clonotype occurred many times. V usage is TRBV18 and J usage is TRBJ2-5, with a tentative D call TRBD1 (6 bases). Looked up from germline, CDR1 is KGHSH and CDR2 is LQKENI. Trimming cost V 0 bases and J 2 bases, with 10 bases left between them. CDR3 length: 15 amino acids. CDR3 loop: CASSPPTGEQETQYF. The CDR3 DNA reads TGTGCCAGCTCACCACCGACAGGAGAGCAAGAGACCCAGTACTTC.

This clonotype was seen a few times. The chain links TRBV4-1 to TRBJ1-1; the match to TRBD1 covers 10 bases. J gave up 5 bases and V 8 bases, and 8 bases lay outside the gene matches. The CDR3 covers 14 residues. Germline V CDR1 and CDR2: MGHRA, YSYEKL. The CDR3 DNA follows: TGCGCCAGCCGCCGGACAGGGGGGACGACTGAAGCTTTCTTT. Encoded protein: CASRRTGGTTEAFF.

Ten or more counts support this clonotype. The gene calls are TRBV12-3 or TRBV12-4 and TRBJ1-5; D is unresolved. CDR3 length: 13 residues. Trimming removed 3 bases from V and 6 bases from J, with 9 bases in between. CDR3 amino acids: CASSFAEAQPQHF. As DNA, the CDR3 is TGTGCCAGCAGTTTCGCGGAGGCTCAGCCCCAGCATTTT.

This clonotype was seen repeatedly, ten times or more. The CDR3 here is CASSHWETQYF. The DNA for the CDR3 is TGTGCCAGCAGCCACTGGGAGACCCAGTACTTC. V usage is TRBV3-1 and J usage is TRBJ2-5; D is undetermined. Deletions cut 3 bases from V and 5 bases from J, with 4 bases between. The germline CDR1 and CDR2 sequences are LGHDT and YNNKEL (reference sequence). This CDR3 has 11 residues.

This clonotype was found a few times. V usage is TRBV7-2 and J usage is TRBJ1-2; 10 bases map to TRBD1. Germline CDR1 SGHTA, CDR2 FQGNSA. This CDR3 comprises 15 residues. The V segment lost 5 bases and the J segment 8 bases; nucleotides outside the gene matches: 11. Here the CDR3 DNA reads TGTGCCAGCAGCACCCACCGACAGGGGGCAGGGGGCTACACCTTC. The encoded protein is CASSTHRQGAGGYTF. The whole variable domain, remainder taken from reference TRBV7-2 and TRBJ1-2, is GAGVSQSPSNKVTEKGKDVELRCDPISGHTALYWYRQSLGQGLEFLIYFQGNSAPDKSGLPSDRFSAERTGGSVSTLTIQRTQQEDSAVYLCASSTHRQGAGGYTFGSGTRLTVV.

This clonotype was observed a handful of times. This chain connects TRBV30 to TRBJ2-5, with D possibly TRBD1 on 6 matching bases. CDR1 and CDR2 (germline): GTSNPN, SVGIG (reference sequence). This CDR3 spans 14 amino acids. V was cut by 4 bases and J by 4 bases, with 16 bases left in between. CDR3 amino acids: CAWNKRSQGETQYF. CDR3 bases: TGTGCCTGGAATAAAAGATCACAGGGAGAGACCCAGTACTTC.

This clonotype was seen repeatedly, ten times or more. V is TRBV12-3 or TRBV12-4 and J is TRBJ2-2, with TRBD1 matching 9 bases. CDR3 length equals 15 residues. The ends lost 3 bases at V and 8 bases at J; junction bases unmatched: 7. CDR3 residues: CASSLDRGETGELFF. Here the CDR3 DNA reads TGTGCCAGCAGTTTGGACAGGGGCGAGACGGGGGAGCTGTTTTTT.

This clonotype was found a few times. Since a much larger clone is just one base distant, this may be a read error. The J gene is TRBJ2-3, the V gene TRBV7-6; the D gene is possibly TRBD1 (5 bases). The J call may be incorrect, as the DNA end agrees better with TRBJ1-5. The CDR3 sequence is 16 residues long. Germline values: CDR1 SGHVS, CDR2 FNYEAQ. The CDR3 loop is CASSGVGDGLTDTQHF. The CDR3 nucleotides read TGTGCCAGCAGCGGGGTGGGGGACGGACTCACAGATACGCAGCATTTT.

In this sample, this clonotype turned up a few times. This chain connects TRBV7-9 to TRBJ1-6, with 9 bases aligning to TRBD1. Per germline, CDR1 SEHNR and CDR2 FQNEAQ (reference sequence). The CDR3 sequence is 13 residues long. With 4 bases clipped from V and 11 bases from J, the junction kept 3 bases outside the gene matches. The CDR3 DNA reads as TGTGCCAGCAGCTCCGGACAGGGGACACCCCTCCACTTT. As protein: CASSSGQGTPLHF. The variable domain in full, completed from reference TRBV7-9 and TRBJ1-6, reads DTGVSQNPRHKITKRGQNVTFRCDPISEHNRLYWYRQTLGQGPEFLTYFQNEAQLEKSRLLSDRFSAERPKGSFSTLEIQRTEQGDSAMYLCASSSGQGTPLHFGNGTRLTVT.

The table lists this clonotype with a few counts. J is TRBJ2-1 and V is TRBV27; 9 bases are a match to TRBD2. CDR3 length equals 15 residues. Germline V gives CDR1 MNHEY, CDR2 SMNVEV (reference sequence). The V gene end was trimmed by 3 bases and the J gene end by 7 bases; junction bases not matched to a gene: 7. The CDR3 here is CASSFGGRAANEQFF. The CDR3 DNA reads TGTGCCAGCAGTTTTGGCGGGAGGGCGGCAAATGAGCAGTTCTTC.

The chain joins TRBV5-1 to TRBJ2-1; D uncertain. V was pared by 0 bases and J by 6 bases, with 7 bases between. The CDR3 is made up of 13 amino acids. Germline CDR1 reads SGHRS; CDR2 reads YFSETQ. The CDR3: CASSLGLPNEQFF. Written as DNA, the CDR3 is TGCGCCAGCAGCTTGGGACTTCCCAATGAGCAGTTCTTC.

Many counts were recorded for this clonotype. This rearrangement joins TRBV12-3 or TRBV12-4 to TRBJ1-5; D perhaps matches TRBD1 (5 bases). The V end was cut by 6 bases, the J end by 7 bases, with 13 bases between. The CDR3 is 13 amino acids. The CDR3 protein is CASRRGRGQPQHF. The CDR3 region has the DNA TGTGCCAGCAGGCGCGGCCGGGGGCAGCCCCAGCATTTT.

This clonotype was seen repeatedly, ten times or more. The chain employs TRBV5-1 and TRBJ1-5, with D maybe TRBD1 (5 bases). Germline loops: CDR1 SGHRS, CDR2 YFSETQ. V shed 8 bases and J shed 8 bases, with 20 bases lying between them. The CDR3 extends over 14 amino acids. As DNA, the CDR3 is TGCGCCAGGTGGGGCCGGCCCTCGGACAAGCCCCAGCATTTT. Its protein is CARWGRPSDKPQHF.

The sample holds many counts of this clonotype. The V and J genes are TRBV5-1 and TRBJ2-7, with no clear D. The CDR3 runs to 12 residues. V dropped 1 base and J dropped 5 bases, with 7 bases sitting between them. Germline V gene sequence: CDR1 SGHRS, CDR2 YFSETQ. Here the CDR3 DNA reads TGCGCCAGCAGCTTGAACCGCCACGAGCAGTACTTC. This translates into CASSLNRHEQYF.

V usage is TRBV7-9 and J usage is TRBJ2-7, with D tentatively TRBD1 (6 bases). V shed 4 bases and J shed 3 bases, with 13 bases lying between them. The length of the CDR3 is 14 residues. CDR1 and CDR2 from the germline V gene are SEHNR and FQNEAQ (reference sequence). The CDR3 bases are TGTGCCAGCAGCTATGGGACACGCGACTACGAGCAGTACTTC. This codes for CASSYGTRDYEQYF.

V and J are TRBV5-1 and TRBJ2-6, with D unresolved. The CDR3 extends over 18 amino acids. Trimming removed 0 bases at V and 0 bases at J, with 13 bases between. Germline assignment: CDR1 SGHRS and CDR2 YFSETQ. For the CDR3, the DNA is TGCGCCAGCAGCTTGGCATACAGCGTGCACTCTGGGGCCAACGTCCTGACTTTC. The encoded protein is CASSLAYSVHSGANVLTF.

The table lists this clonotype with many counts. CDR3 in amino acids: CAWRLAGGPDTQYF. In nucleotides, the CDR3 is TGTGCCTGGAGACTAGCGGGAGGGCCTGATACGCAGTATTTT. The chain uses TRBV30 and TRBJ2-3; TRBD2 matches at 13 bases. The V gene end was trimmed by 3 bases and the J gene end by 6 bases; junction bases not matched to a gene: 3. The CDR3 has 14 amino acids. Germline assignment: CDR1 GTSNPN and CDR2 SVGIG (reference sequence).

The sample holds many counts of this clonotype. The chain has TRBV5-1 and TRBJ2-1, with 7 bases fitting TRBD2. The CDR3 is made up of 14 amino acids. V lost 1 base and J lost 3; bases outside the gene matches: 1. The germline V gene encodes CDR1 SGHRS and CDR2 YFSETQ. For the CDR3, the DNA is TGCGCCAGCAGCTTGCCGGGAGGCTACAATGAGCAGTTCTTC. Translated, it gives CASSLPGGYNEQFF.

V and J are TRBV20-1 and TRBJ2-3; D is ambiguous. Germline-derived CDR1 and CDR2 are DFQATT and SNEGSKA (reference sequence). The CDR3 runs to 15 residues. The ends were cut back, 6 bases at V and 3 bases at J, with 19 bases in the middle. CDR3 amino acids: CSAPPPGVRTDTQYF. Here the CDR3 DNA reads TGCAGTGCCCCGCCCCCTGGCGTAAGGACAGATACGCAGTATTTT.

The rearrangement uses TRBV5-5 and TRBJ2-5, with 9 bases that match TRBD2. V gave up 3 bases and J gave up 5 bases; unmatched junction bases: 11. This CDR3 is 16 amino acids long. The germline gives CDR1 SGHKS, CDR2 YYEKEE (reference sequence). Written as DNA, the CDR3 is TGTGCCAGCAGCTCGAGGGGCGGGAGGGCCCGGGAGACCCAGTACTTC. Translation: CASSSRGGRARETQYF. Based on the CDR3 plus reference TRBV5-5 and TRBJ2-5, the full variable domain is DAGVTQSPTHLIKTRGQQVTLRCSPISGHKSVSWYQQVLGQGPQFIFQYYEKEERGRGNFPDRFSARQFPNYSSELNVNALLLGDSALYLCASSSRGGRARETQYFGPGTRLLVL.

V usage is TRBV7-8 and J usage is TRBJ2-5, with TRBD1 matching over 9 bases. The trim removed 7 bases at V and 4 bases at J, leaving 7 bases unmatched. Germline values: CDR1 SGHVS, CDR2 FQNEAQ. This CDR3 comprises 14 residues. CDR3 nucleotides: TGTGCCAGCACCGCCGGGACAGGGCGAGAGACCCAGTACTTC. Amino acids: CASTAGTGRETQYF. Supplemented by reference TRBV7-8 and TRBJ2-5, the full variable domain reads GAGVSQSPRYKVAKRGQDVALRCDPISGHVSLFWYQQALGQGPEFLTYFQNEAQLDKSGLPSDRFFAERPEGSVSTLKIQRTQQEDSAVYLCASTAGTGRETQYFGPGTRLLVL.

This chain uses TRBV11-2 with TRBJ1-2; 7 positions match TRBD1. This CDR3 is 14 amino acids long. CDR1 is SGHAT, CDR2 FQNNGV, per germline. V shed 4 bases and J 7 bases; nucleotides not matched to a gene: 9. Written as DNA, the CDR3 is TGTGCCAGCAGCTCAACAGGGGTATGGGGTGGCTACACCTTC. It yields the protein CASSSTGVWGGYTF.

This clonotype showed up many times. J is TRBJ2-5 and V is TRBV29-1; 12 bases are shared with TRBD2. The germline CDR1 and CDR2 sequences are SQVTM and ANQGSEA. This CDR3 region has 17 residues. J lost 4 bases, V lost 4 bases, and 13 bases had no gene match. CDR3 region: CSVAWFGTSGFGETQYF. Here the CDR3 DNA reads TGCAGCGTTGCATGGTTCGGGACTAGCGGGTTCGGAGAGACCCAGTACTTC.

On this clonotype: Since a much larger clone is just one base distant, this may be a read error. The V and J genes are TRBV6-5 and TRBJ2-1; TRBD2 matches 9 bases. The CDR3 is 14 amino acids. CDR1 is MNHEY, CDR2 SVGAGI, per germline. This chain's CDR3 is CASSYAWREGEQIF. As DNA, the CDR3 is TGTGCCAGCAGTTACGCCTGGCGGGAGGGTGAGCAGATCTTC.

This clonotype was observed a few times. The V call is TRBV19, the J call TRBJ2-7; 12 positions match TRBD2. The V gene's germline CDR1 is LNHDA and CDR2 SQIVND (reference sequence). The CDR3 runs to 16 residues. V lost 7 bases to trimming and J lost 7 bases; unmatched junction nucleotides: 14. CDR3 sequence: CASTPTSGSVFREQYF. The DNA of the CDR3 is TGTGCCAGTACCCCGACTAGCGGGAGCGTATTCCGAGAGCAGTACTTC.

The chain employs TRBV3-1 and TRBJ1-2; the D is unclear. The CDR3 is 15 amino acids. V gave up 1 base and J gave up 8 bases, with 17 bases separating them. Germline loops: CDR1 LGHDT, CDR2 YNNKEL (reference sequence). CDR3 nucleotide sequence: TGTGCCAGCAGCCAAGGAGCCGGTGCCGTGGGGGGCTACACCTTC. Translation: CASSQGAGAVGGYTF.